This T cell receptor beta chain was captured by sequencing in a study of control samples from healthy donors and cancer patients. This table comes from immunoSEQ multiplex PCR, and its TCRdb copy is limited to in-frame clones, with some not included. The table has some 150,000 clones, roughly 89% seen once. Material: blood. This TCR was recovered from a man aged 18 to 30 in good health.

For the CDR3, the DNA is TGTGCCAGCAGCGATGGGACAGGTGGGCAGCCCCAGCATTTT. It translates to CASSDGTGGQPQHF. This sequence joins TRBV7-9 and TRBJ1-5; 8 bases line up with TRBD1. The CDR3 loop spans 14 amino acids. V shed 5 bases and J 7 bases; nucleotides not matched to a gene: 7. Germline-derived CDR1 and CDR2 are SEHNR and FQNEAQ (reference sequence).